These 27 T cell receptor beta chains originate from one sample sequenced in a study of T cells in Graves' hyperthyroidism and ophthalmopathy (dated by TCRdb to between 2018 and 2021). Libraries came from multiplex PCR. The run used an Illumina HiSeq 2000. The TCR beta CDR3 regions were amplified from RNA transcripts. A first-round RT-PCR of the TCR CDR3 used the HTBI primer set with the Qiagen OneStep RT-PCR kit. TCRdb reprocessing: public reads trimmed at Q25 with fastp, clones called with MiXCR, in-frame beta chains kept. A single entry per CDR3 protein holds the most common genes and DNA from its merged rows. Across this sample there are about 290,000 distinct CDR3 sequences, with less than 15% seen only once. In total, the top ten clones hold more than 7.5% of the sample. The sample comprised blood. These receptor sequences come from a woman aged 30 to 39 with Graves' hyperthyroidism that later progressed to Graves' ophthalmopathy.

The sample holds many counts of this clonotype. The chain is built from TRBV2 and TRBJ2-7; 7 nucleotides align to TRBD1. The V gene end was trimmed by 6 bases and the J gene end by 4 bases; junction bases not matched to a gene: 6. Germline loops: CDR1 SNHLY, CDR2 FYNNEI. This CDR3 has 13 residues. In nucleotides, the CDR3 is TGTGCCAGCAGAGAAACAGGGGTATACGAGCAGTACTTC. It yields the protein CASRETGVYEQYF.

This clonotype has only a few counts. DNA of the CDR3: TGTGCCATCGCAGCCCTAATTAATTCACCCCTCCACTTT. Amino acid sequence: CAIAALINSPLHF. V usage is TRBV10-3 and J usage is TRBJ1-6, with D hard to call. This CDR3 is 13 amino acids long. The germline CDR1 and CDR2 sequences are ENHRY and SYGVKD. V lost 8 bases and J lost 6, with 11 bases in between.

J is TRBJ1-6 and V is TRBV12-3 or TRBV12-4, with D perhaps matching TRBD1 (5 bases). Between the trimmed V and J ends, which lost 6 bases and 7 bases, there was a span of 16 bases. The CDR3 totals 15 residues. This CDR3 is CASSLEGARNSPLHF. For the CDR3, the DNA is TGTGCCAGCAGCCTAGAAGGGGCGCGAAATTCACCCCTCCACTTT.

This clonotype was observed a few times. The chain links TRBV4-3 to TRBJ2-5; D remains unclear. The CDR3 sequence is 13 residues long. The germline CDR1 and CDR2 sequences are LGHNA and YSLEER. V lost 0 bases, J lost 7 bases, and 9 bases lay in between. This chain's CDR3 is CASSQDVAGTQYF. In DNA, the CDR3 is TGCGCCAGCAGCCAAGATGTAGCTGGGACCCAGTACTTC.

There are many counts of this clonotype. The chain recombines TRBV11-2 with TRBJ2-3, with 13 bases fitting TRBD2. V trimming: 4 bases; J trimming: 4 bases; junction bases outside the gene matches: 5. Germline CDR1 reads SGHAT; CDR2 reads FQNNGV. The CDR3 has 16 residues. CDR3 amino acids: CASSSGTSGMADTQYF. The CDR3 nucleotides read TGTGCCAGCAGCTCCGGGACTAGCGGGATGGCAGATACGCAGTATTTT.

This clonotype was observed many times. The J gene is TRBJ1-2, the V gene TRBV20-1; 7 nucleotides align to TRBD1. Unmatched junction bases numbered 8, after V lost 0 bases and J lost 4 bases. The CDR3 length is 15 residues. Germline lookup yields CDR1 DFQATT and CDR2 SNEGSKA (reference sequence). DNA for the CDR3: TGCAGTGCTAGAGATAGGGACAGTCCGGTCTATGGCTACACCTTC. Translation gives CSARDRDSPVYGYTF.

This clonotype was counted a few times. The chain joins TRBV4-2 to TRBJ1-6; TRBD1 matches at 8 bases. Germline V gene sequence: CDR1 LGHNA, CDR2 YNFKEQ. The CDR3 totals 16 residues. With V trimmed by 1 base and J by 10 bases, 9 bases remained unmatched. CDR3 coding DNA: TGTGCCAGCAGCCAAGCAGGGGGCGGCGTTAGCTCACCCCTCCACTTT. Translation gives CASSQAGGGVSSPLHF.

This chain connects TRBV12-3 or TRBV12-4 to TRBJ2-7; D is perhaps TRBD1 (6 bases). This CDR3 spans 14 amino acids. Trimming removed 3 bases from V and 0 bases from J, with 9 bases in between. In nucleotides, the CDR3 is TGTGCCAGCAGTTTGACAGGTCCCTCCTACGAGCAGTACTTC. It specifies CASSLTGPSYEQYF.

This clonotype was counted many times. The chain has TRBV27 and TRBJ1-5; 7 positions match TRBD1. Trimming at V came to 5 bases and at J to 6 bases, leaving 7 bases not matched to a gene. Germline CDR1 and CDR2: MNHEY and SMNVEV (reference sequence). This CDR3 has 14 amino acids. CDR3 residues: CASSLQQGGQPQHF. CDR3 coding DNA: TGTGCCAGCAGTCTTCAGCAGGGGGGTCAGCCCCAGCATTTT.

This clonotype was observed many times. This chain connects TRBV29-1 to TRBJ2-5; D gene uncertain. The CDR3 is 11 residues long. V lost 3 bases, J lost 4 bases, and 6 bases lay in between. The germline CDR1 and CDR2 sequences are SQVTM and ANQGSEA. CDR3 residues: CSVEELETQYF. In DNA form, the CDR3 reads TGCAGCGTTGAGGAGCTAGAGACCCAGTACTTC.

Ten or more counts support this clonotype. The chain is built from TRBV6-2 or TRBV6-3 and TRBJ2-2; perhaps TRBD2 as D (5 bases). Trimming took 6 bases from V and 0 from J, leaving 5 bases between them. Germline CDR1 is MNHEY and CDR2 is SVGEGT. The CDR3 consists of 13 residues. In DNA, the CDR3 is TGTGCCAGCAGACTAGCGAACACCGGGGAGCTGTTTTTT. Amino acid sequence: CASRLANTGELFF.

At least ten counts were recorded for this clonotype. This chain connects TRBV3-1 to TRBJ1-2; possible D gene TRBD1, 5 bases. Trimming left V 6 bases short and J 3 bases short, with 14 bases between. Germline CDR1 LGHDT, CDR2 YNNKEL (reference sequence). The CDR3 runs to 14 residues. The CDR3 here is CASRPQGSDYGYTF. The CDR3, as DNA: TGTGCCAGCAGGCCTCAGGGATCGGACTATGGCTACACCTTC.

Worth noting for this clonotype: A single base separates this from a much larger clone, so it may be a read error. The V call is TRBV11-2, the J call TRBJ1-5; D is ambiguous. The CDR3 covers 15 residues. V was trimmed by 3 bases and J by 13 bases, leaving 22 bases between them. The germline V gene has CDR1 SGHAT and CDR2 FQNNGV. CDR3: CASSLGAVRTYTQHF. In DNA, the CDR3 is TGTGCCAGCAGCTTGGGCGCGGTACGCACTTATACGCAGCATTTT.

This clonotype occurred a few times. The chain's CDR3 is CASSSLTGGNGYTF. DNA for the CDR3: TGTGCCAGCAGTTCCCTGACAGGGGGAAATGGCTACACCTTC. This rearrangement joins TRBV6-1 to TRBJ1-2, with 9 bases matching TRBD1. CDR3 length equals 14 residues. Looked up from germline, CDR1 is MNHNS and CDR2 is SASEGT. J lost 6 bases, V lost 5 bases, and 7 bases had no gene match.

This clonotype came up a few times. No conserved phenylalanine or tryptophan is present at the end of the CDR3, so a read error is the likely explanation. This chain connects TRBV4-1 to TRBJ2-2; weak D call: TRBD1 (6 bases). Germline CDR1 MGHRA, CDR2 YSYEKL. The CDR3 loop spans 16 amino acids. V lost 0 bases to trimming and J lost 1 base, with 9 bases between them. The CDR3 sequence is CASSQDGRGNTGELFS. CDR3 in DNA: TGCGCCAGCAGCCAAGACGGCAGGGGGAACACCGGGGAGCTGTTTTCT.

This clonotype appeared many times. The CDR3 sequence is CASSLDPRGVTEAFF. In DNA, the CDR3 is TGTGCCAGCAGCTTAGATCCCAGGGGAGTCACTGAAGCTTTCTTT. The chain recombines TRBV7-8 with TRBJ1-1, with TRBD1 as a possible D gene (6 bases). CDR1 is SGHVS and CDR2 is FQNEAQ in the germline V gene. V lost 1 base to trimming and J lost 4 bases, with 13 bases between them. This CDR3 contains 15 residues.

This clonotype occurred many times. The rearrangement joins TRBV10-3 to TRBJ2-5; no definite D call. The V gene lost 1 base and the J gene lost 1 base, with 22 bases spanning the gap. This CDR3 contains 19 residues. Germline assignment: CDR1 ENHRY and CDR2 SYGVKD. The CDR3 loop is CAISELKEQSGGFQETQYF. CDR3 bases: TGTGCCATCAGTGAGTTGAAGGAGCAATCGGGCGGATTCCAAGAGACCCAGTACTTC.

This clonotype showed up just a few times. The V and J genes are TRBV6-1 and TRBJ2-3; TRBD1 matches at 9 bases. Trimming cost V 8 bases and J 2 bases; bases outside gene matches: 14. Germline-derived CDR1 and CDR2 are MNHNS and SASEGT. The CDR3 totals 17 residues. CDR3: CASGGQGIGRNTDTQYF. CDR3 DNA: TGTGCCAGCGGAGGACAGGGGATCGGCCGCAACACAGATACGCAGTATTTT.

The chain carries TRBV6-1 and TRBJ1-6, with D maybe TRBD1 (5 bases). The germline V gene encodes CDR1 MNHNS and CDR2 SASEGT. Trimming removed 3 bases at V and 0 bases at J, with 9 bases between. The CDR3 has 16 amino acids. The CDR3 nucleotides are TGTGCCAGCAGTGACTACAGGAGCTCCTATAATTCACCCCTCCACTTT. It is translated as CASSDYRSSYNSPLHF.

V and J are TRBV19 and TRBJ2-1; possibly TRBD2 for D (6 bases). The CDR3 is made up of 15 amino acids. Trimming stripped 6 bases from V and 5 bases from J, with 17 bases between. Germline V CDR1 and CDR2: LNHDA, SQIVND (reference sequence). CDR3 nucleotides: TGTGCCAGTAGGGGACTGGGGACCTCAAACAATGAGCAGTTCTTC. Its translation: CASRGLGTSNNEQFF.

The CDR3: CAISEGESTDTQYF. As DNA, the CDR3 is TGTGCCATCAGTGAGGGGGAGAGCACAGATACGCAGTATTTT. The rearrangement joins TRBV10-3 to TRBJ2-3, with a possible D match to TRBD2 (5 bases). Trimming pared 2 bases from V and 0 bases from J, leaving 6 bases between. Germline V gene sequence: CDR1 ENHRY, CDR2 SYGVKD. This CDR3 is built from 14 residues.

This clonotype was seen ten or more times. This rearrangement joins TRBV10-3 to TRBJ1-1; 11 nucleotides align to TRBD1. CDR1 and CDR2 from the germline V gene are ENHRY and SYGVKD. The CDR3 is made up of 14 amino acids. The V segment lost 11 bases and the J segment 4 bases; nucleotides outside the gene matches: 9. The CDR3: CASGTGGLITEAFF. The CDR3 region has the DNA TGTGCCTCCGGGACAGGGGGGTTGATCACTGAAGCTTTCTTT.

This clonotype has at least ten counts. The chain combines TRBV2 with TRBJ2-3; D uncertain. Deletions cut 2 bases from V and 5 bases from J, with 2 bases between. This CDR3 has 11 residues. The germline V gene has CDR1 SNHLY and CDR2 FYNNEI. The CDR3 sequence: CASSELDTQYF. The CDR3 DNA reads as TGTGCCAGCAGTGAATTAGATACGCAGTATTTT.

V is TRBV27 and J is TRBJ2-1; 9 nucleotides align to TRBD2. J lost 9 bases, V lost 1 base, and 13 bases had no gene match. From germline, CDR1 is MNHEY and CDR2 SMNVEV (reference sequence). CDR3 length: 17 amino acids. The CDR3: CASSLWASGDTLGEQFF. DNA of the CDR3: TGTGCCAGCAGTTTATGGGCTAGCGGGGATACCCTCGGTGAGCAGTTCTTC.

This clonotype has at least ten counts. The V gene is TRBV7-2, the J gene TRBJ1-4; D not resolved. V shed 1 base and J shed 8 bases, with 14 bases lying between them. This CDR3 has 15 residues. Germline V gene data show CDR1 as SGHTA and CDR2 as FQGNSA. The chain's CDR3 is CASSLGTPGREKLFF. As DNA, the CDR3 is TGTGCCAGCAGCTTAGGAACTCCCGGGAGGGAAAAACTGTTTTTT.

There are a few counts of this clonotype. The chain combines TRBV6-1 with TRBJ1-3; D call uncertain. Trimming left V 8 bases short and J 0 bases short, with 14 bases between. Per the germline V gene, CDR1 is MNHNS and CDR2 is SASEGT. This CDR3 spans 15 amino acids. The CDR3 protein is CASARVSTSGNTIYF. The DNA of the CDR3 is TGTGCCAGCGCCCGGGTATCAACCTCTGGAAACACCATATATTTT.

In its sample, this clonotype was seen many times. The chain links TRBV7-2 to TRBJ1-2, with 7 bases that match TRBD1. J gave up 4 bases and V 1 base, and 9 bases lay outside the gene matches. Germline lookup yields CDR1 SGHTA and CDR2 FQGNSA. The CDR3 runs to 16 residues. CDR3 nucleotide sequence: TGTGCCAGCAGCTTAGAAGTCCCAGGGGGGTTCTATGGCTACACCTTC. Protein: CASSLEVPGGFYGYTF.